A selection of T cell receptor beta chains follows, all from one sample in a study of identical twins. A single record per CDR3 protein comes from TCRdb applying MiXCR to the 5' RACE reads. The sample lists around 450,000 distinct CDR3 sequences, 11% to 15% occurring once. The sample also formed part of further work on yellow fever vaccine responses in identical twins.

The sequencing input was CD4+ T cells sorted from blood. Every receptor here comes from a woman under 30 in good health. Both conserved end residues are part of each CDR3. A D gene is named only where the DNA matches it firmly. Not all rows give a size; the values are once, few, many and, for expanded clones, a class.

d_gene	v_gene	abundance	j_gene	CDR3aa	CDR3nt
NA	TRBV7-9	NA	TRBJ2-5	CASSFAVGGETQYF	TGTGCCAGCAGCTTCGCAGTGGGAGGCGAGACCCAGTACTTC
TRBD1	TRBV29-1	NA	TRBJ1-2	CSVEGRLGTGRNYGYTF	TGCAGCGTTGAGGGAAGGTTGGGGACAGGACGTAACTATGGCTACACCTTC
TRBD2	TRBV6-5	few	TRBJ2-3	CASSSWAGGLTDTQYF	TGTGCCAGCAGTTCCTGGGCGGGAGGGCTCACAGATACGCAGTATTTT
NA	TRBV3-1	few	TRBJ2-2	CASSQETGVTGELFF	TGTGCCAGCAGCCAAGAAACGGGGGTCACCGGGGAGCTGTTTTTT
NA	TRBV6-1	NA	TRBJ2-4	CASSEVPGGAKNIQYF	TGTGCCAGCAGTGAAGTGCCAGGAGGGGCCAAAAACATTCAGTACTTC
NA	TRBV9	few	TRBJ2-7	CASSVGIIGTSSSYEQYF	TGTGCCAGCAGCGTAGGGATCATCGGCACTAGTTCTTCCTACGAGCAGTACTTC
NA	TRBV16	few	TRBJ2-7	CASSQLPGQKSSVEQYF	TGTGCCAGCAGCCAACTACCCGGACAGAAGTCCTCAGTCGAGCAGTACTTC
NA	TRBV7-2	NA	TRBJ1-2	CASSLGPAANF	TGTGCCAGCAGCTTAGGTCCCGCGGCTAACTTC
TRBD2	TRBV12-3/TRBV12-4	NA	TRBJ2-5	CASSPTSGLAGGPRETQYF	TGTGCCAGCAGTCCTACCTCGGGACTAGCGGGAGGGCCTAGGGAGACCCAGTACTTC
NA	TRBV20-1	NA	TRBJ2-4	CSGDSFKNIQYF	TGCAGTGGAGACAGCTTCAAAAACATTCAGTACTTC
TRBD2	TRBV3-1	few	TRBJ2-1	CASSQEGRLAGNHDEQFF	TGTGCCAGCAGCCAAGAAGGCCGACTAGCGGGAAATCACGATGAGCAGTTCTTC
TRBD1	TRBV7-9	few	TRBJ2-3	CASSTRTGGDTQYF	TGTGCCAGCAGTACCCGGACAGGGGGTGATACGCAGTATTTT
NA	TRBV12-3/TRBV12-4	few	TRBJ2-5	CASSLAAPRQETQYF	TGTGCCAGCAGTTTAGCGGCCCCCCGCCAAGAGACCCAGTACTTC
NA	TRBV7-8	few	TRBJ2-7	CASSLAAVRLSFYEQYF	TGTGCCAGCAGCTTAGCCGCTGTGAGATTATCTTTCTACGAGCAGTACTTC
TRBD1	TRBV2	NA	TRBJ1-1	CASSDRRTGIFSEAFF	TGTGCCAGCAGTGACCGGAGGACAGGGATTTTCTCTGAAGCTTTCTTT
NA	TRBV20-1	NA	TRBJ2-5	CSAKGGWETQYF	TGCAGTGCTAAGGGGGGGTGGGAGACCCAGTACTTC
NA	TRBV7-2	NA	TRBJ1-2	CASSYPVQPGGYTF	TGTGCCAGCAGCTACCCGGTCCAGCCTGGGGGCTACACCTTC
NA	TRBV20-1	many	TRBJ1-4	CSARDIWLLEKLFF	TGCAGTGCTAGAGATATATGGCTCCTCGAAAAACTGTTTTTT
TRBD1	TRBV12-3/TRBV12-4	many	TRBJ2-5	CASSGVRGTETQYF	TGTGCCAGCAGTGGTGTCAGGGGGACGGAGACCCAGTACTTC
NA	TRBV29-1	NA	TRBJ2-2	CSVVWGRRNTGELFF	TGCAGCGTTGTATGGGGACGGAGAAACACCGGGGAGCTGTTTTTT
NA	TRBV29-1	few	TRBJ2-7	CSAGPGVPYEQYF	TGCAGCGCTGGGCCGGGGGTGCCCTACGAGCAGTACTTC
NA	TRBV7-3	few	TRBJ2-1	CASSLTGEVPFF	TGTGCCAGCAGCTTAACCGGGGAAGTTCCGTTCTTC
TRBD2	TRBV5-1	NA	TRBJ2-3	CASSRLIGTSGGPDTQYF	TGCGCCAGCAGCCGCTTGATTGGGACTAGCGGGGGCCCAGATACGCAGTATTTT
TRBD2	TRBV11-2	few	TRBJ2-1	CASSRAPTSGGYEQFF	TGTGCCAGCAGCCGAGCCCCGACTAGCGGGGGATACGAGCAGTTCTTC
NA	TRBV2	few	TRBJ2-7	CASSERQRGPVNYEQYF	TGTGCCAGCAGTGAACGTCAGAGGGGCCCCGTAAACTACGAGCAGTACTTC